This T cell receptor beta chain was captured by sequencing in a study of blood T cells in healthy people across ages. Study-wide results and limits: Strong correlation existed between TCR beta diversity and naive T cell percentage. Donors of long life had a larger count of naive CD4+ cells and greater diversity than aged donors. Age advanced and TCR beta diversity per million T cells fell, roughly linearly. It was not possible, with unsorted PBMCs, to conclusively compare naive and antigen-experienced cells.

This clonotype came up many times. Its target is not known. Germline V gene sequence: CDR1 SEHNR, CDR2 FQNEAQ (reference sequence). The CDR3 runs 16 residues. The V end lost 2 bases, the J end lost 5 bases, and 16 bases lay between the germline ends. Combining a sample-barcoded 5' primer with a J-beta primer mix, a second PCR ran for about 6 to 11 cycles. TCRdb used MiXCR to reprocess the 5' RACE reads, holding one entry per CDR3 protein. In the table there are hundreds of thousands of distinct CDR3 sequences, 45% to 50% of which are singletons. This receptor was identified in a woman aged 60-75 years in good health. The sequencing input was blood. The chain employs TRBV7-9 and TRBJ2-1, with D perhaps matching TRBD1 or TRBD2 (5 bases each). DNA for the CDR3: TGTGCCAGCAGCTTATCCTTATCGGGGACCCACAATGAGCAGTTCTTC. The encoded protein is CASSLSLSGTHNEQFF. Based on the CDR3 plus reference TRBV7-9 and TRBJ2-1, the full variable domain is DTGVSQNPRHKITKRGQNVTFRCDPISEHNRLYWYRQTLGQGPEFLTYFQNEAQLEKSRLLSDRFSAERPKGSFSTLEIQRTEQGDSAMYLCASSLSLSGTHNEQFFGPGTRLTVL.